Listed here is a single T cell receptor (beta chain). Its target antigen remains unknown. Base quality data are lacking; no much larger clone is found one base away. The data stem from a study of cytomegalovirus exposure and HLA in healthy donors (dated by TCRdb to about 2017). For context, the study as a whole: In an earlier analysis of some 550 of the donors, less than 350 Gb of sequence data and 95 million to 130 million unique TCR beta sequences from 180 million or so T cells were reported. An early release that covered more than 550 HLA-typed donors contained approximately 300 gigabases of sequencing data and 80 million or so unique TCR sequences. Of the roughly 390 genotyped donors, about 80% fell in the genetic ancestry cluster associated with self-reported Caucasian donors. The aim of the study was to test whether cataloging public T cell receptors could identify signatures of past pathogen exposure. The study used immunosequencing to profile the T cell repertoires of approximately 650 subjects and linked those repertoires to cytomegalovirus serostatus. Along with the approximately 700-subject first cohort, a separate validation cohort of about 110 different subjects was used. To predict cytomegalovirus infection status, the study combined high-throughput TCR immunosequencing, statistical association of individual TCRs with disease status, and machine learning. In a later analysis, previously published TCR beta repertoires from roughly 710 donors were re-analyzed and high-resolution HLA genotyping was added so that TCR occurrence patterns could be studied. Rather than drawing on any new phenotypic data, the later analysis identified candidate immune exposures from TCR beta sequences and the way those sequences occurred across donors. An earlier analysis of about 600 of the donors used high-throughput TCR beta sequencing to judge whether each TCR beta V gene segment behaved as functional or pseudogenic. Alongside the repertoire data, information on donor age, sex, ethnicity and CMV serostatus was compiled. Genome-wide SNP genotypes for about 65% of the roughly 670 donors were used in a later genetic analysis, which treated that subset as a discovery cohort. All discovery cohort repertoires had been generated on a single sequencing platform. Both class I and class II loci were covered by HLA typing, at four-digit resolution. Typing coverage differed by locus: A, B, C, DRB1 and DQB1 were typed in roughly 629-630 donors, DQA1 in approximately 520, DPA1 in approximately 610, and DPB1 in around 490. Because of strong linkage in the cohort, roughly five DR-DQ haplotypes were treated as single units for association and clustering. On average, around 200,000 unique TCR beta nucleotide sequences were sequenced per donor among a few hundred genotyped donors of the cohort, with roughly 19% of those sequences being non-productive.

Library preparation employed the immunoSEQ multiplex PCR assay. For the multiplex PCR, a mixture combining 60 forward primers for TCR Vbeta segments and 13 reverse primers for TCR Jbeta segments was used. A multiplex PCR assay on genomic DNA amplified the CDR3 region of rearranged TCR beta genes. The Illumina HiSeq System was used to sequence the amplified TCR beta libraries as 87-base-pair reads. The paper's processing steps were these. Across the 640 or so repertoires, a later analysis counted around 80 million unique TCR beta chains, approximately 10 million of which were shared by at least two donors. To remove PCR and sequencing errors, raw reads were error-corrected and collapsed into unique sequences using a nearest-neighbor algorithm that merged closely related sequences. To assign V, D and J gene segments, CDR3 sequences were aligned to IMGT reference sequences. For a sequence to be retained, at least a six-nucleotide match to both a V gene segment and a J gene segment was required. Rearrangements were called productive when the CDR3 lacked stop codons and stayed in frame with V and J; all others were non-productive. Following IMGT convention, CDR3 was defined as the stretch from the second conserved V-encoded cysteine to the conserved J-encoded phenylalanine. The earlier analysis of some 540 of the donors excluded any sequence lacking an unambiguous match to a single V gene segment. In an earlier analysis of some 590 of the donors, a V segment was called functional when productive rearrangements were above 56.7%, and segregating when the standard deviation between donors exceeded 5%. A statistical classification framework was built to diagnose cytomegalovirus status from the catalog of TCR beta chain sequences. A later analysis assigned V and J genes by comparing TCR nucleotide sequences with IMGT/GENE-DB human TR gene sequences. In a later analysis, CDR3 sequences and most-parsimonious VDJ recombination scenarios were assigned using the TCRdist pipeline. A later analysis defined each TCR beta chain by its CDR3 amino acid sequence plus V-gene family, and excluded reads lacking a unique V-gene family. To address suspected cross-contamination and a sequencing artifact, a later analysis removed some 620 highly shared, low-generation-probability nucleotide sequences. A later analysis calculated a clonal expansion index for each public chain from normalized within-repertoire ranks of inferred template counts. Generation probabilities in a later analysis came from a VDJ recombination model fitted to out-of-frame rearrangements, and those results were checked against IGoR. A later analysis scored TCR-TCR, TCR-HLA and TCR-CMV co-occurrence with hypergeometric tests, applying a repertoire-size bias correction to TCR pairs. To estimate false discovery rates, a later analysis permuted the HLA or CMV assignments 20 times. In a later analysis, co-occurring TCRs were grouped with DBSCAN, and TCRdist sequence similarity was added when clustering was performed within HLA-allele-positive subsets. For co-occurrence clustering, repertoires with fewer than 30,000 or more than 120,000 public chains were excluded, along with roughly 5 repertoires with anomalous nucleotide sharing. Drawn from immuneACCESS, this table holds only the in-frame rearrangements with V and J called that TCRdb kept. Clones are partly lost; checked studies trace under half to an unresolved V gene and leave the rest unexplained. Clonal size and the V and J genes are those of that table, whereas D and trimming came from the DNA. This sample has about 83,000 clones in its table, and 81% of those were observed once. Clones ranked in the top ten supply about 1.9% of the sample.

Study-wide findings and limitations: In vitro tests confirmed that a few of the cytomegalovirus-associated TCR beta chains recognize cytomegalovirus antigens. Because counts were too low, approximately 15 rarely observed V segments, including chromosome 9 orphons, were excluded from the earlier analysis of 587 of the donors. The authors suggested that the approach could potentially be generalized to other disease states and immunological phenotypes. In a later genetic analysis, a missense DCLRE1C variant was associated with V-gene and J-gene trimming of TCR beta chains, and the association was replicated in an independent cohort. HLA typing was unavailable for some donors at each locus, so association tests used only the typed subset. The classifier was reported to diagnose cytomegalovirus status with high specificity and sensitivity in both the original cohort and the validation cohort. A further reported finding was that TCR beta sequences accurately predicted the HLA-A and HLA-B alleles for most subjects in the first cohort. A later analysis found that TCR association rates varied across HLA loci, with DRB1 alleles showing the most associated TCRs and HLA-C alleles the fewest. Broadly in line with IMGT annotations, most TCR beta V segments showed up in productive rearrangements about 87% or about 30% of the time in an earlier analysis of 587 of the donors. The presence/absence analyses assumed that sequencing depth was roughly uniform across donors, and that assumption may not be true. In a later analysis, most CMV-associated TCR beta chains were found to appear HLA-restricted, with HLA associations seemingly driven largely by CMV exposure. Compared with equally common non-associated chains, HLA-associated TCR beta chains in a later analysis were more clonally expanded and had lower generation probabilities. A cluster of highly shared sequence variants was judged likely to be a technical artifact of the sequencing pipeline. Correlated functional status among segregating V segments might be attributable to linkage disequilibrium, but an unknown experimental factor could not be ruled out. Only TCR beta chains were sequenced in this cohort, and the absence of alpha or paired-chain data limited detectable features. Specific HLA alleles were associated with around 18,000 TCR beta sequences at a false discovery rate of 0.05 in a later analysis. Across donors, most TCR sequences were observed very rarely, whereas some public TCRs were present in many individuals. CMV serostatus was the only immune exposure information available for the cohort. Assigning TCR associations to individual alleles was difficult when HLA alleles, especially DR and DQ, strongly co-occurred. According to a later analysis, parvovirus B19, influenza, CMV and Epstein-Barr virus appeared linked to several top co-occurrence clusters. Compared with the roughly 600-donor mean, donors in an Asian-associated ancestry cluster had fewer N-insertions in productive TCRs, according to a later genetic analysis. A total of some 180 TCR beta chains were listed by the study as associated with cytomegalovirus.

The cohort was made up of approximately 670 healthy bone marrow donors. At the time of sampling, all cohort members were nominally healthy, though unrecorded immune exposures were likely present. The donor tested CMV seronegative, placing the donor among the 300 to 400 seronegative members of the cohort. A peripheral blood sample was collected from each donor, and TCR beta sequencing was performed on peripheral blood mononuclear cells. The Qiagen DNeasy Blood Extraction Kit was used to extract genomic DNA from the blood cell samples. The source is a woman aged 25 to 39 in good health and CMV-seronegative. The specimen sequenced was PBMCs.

CDR3 loop: CASSPVTGGTFSGNTIYF. The nucleotides are TGTGCCAGCAGTCCGGTGACAGGGGGGACCTTCTCTGGAAACACCATATATTTT. The chain was built from TRBV28 and TRBJ1-3, with TRBD1 matching 9 junction bases. The CDR3 sequence holds 18 residues, the cysteine and phenylalanine included. This entry keeps only the CDR3 DNA: 54 bases, framed from base 1. Sequences MDHEN (CDR1) and SYDVKM (CDR2) are obtained from the germline V gene. Compared with germline, V lacks 5 bases and J lacks 0 bases; bases without a gene match: 11.